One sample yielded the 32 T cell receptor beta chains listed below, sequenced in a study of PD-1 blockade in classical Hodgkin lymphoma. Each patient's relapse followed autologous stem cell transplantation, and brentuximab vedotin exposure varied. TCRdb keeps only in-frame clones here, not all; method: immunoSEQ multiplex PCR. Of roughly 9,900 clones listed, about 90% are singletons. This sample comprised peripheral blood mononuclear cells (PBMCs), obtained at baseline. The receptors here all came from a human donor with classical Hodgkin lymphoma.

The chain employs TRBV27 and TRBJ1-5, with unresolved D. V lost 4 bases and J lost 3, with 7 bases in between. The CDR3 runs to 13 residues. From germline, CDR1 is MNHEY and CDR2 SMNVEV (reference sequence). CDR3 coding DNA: TGTGCCAGCAGTTCGGGTTACAATCAGCCCCAGCATTTT. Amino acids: CASSSGYNQPQHF.

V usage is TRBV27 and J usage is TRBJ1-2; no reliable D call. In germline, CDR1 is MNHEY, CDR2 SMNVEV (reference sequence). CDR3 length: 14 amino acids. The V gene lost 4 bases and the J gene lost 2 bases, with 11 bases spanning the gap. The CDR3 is CASSSRLENYGYTF. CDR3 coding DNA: TGTGCCAGCAGTTCGCGACTGGAAAACTATGGCTACACCTTC.

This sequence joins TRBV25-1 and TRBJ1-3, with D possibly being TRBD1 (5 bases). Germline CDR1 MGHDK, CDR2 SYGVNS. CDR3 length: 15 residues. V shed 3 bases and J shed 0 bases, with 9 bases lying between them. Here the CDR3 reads CASSETDHSGNTIYF. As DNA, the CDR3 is TGTGCCAGCAGTGAGACAGACCACTCTGGAAACACCATATATTTT.

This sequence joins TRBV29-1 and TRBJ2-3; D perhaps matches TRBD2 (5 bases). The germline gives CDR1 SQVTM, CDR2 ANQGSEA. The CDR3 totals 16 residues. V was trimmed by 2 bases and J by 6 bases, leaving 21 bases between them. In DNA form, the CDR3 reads TGCAGCGTTGAAAAACCTTACCACCGGGATGATGATACGCAGTATTTT. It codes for CSVEKPYHRDDDTQYF.

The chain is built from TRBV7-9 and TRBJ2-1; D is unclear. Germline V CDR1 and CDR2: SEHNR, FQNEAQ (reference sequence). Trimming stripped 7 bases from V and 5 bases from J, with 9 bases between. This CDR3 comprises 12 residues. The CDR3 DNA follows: TGTGCCAGCAACCTAATTCACAATGAGCAGTTCTTC. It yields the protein CASNLIHNEQFF. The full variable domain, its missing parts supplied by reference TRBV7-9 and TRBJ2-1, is DTGVSQNPRHKITKRGQNVTFRCDPISEHNRLYWYRQTLGQGPEFLTYFQNEAQLEKSRLLSDRFSAERPKGSFSTLEIQRTEQGDSAMYLCASNLIHNEQFFGPGTRLTVL.

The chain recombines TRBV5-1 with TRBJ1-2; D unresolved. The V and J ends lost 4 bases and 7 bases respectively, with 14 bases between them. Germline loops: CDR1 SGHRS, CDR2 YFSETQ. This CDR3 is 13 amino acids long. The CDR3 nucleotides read TGCGCCAGCAGCAAGGACCCCTTACTTGGCTACACCTTC. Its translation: CASSKDPLLGYTF.

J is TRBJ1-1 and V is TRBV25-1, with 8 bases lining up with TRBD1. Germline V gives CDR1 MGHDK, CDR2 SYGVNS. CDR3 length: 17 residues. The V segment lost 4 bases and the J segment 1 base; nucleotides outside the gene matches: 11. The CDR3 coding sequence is TGTGCCAGCAGTGTACTGGACAGGGAGATACCGAACACTGAAGCTTTCTTT. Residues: CASSVLDREIPNTEAFF.

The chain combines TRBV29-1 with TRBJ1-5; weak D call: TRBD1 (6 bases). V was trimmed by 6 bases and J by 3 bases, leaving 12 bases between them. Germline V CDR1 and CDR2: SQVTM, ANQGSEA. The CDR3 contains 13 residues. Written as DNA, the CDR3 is TGCAGCGTAGAGACAGGCCCCAATCAGCCCCAGCATTTT. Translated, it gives CSVETGPNQPQHF.

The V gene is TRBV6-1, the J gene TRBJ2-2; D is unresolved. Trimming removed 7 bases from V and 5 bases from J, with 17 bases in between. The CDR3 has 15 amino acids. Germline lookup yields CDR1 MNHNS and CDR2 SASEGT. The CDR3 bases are TGTGCCAGCATAAAACCACTCCCCCGAACCGGGGAGCTGTTTTTT. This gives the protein CASIKPLPRTGELFF.

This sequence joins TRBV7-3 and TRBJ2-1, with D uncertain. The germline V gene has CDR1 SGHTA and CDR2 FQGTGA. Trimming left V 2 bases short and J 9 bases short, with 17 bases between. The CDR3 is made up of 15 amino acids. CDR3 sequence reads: CASSLGVVTWGEQFF. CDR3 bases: TGTGCCAGCAGCTTAGGGGTAGTAACATGGGGTGAGCAGTTCTTC. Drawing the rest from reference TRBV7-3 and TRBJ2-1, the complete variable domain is GAGVSQTPSNKVTEKGKYVELRCDPISGHTALYWYRQSLGQGPEFLIYFQGTGAADDSGLPNDRFFAVRPEGSVSTLKIQRTERGDSAVYLCASSLGVVTWGEQFFGPGTRLTVL.

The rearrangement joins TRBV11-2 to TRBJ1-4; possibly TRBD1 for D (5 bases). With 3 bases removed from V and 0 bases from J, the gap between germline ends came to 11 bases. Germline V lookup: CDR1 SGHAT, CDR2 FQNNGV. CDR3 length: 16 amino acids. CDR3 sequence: CASSLGLGATNEKLFF. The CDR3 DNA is TGTGCCAGCAGCTTGGGTTTGGGGGCAACTAATGAAAAACTGTTTTTT.

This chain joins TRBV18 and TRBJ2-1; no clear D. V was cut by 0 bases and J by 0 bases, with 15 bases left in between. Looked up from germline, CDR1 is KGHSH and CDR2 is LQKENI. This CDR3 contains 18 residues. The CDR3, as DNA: TGTGCCAGCTCACCACCGAACCGTCTTAAGAGCTCCTACAATGAGCAGTTCTTC. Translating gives CASSPPNRLKSSYNEQFF.

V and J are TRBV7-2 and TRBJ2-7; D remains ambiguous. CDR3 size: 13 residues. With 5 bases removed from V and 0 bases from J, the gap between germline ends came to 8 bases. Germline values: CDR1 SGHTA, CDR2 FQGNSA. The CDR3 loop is CASSGQASYEQYF. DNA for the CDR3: TGTGCCAGCAGCGGGCAGGCCTCCTACGAGCAGTACTTC. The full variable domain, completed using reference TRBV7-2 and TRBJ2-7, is GAGVSQSPSNKVTEKGKDVELRCDPISGHTALYWYRQSLGQGLEFLIYFQGNSAPDKSGLPSDRFSAERTGGSVSTLTIQRTQQEDSAVYLCASSGQASYEQYFGPGTRLTVT.

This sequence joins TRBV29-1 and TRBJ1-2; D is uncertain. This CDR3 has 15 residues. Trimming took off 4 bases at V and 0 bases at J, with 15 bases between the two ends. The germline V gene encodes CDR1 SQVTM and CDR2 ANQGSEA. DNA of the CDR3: TGCAGCGTTGCACTACAACCACAAACTAACTATGGCTACACCTTC. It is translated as CSVALQPQTNYGYTF.

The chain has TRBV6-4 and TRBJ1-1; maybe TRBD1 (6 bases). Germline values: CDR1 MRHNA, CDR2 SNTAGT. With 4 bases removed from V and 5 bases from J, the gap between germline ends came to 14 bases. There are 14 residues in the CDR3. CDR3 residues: CASSASWGATEAFF. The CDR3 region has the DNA TGTGCCAGCAGTGCCTCATGGGGGGCGACTGAAGCTTTCTTT.

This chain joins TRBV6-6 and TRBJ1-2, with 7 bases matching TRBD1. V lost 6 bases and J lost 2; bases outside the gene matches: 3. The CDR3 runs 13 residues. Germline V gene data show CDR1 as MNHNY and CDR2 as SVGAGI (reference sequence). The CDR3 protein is CASRPDRNYGYTF. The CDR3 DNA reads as TGTGCCAGCAGACCGGACAGGAACTATGGCTACACCTTC.

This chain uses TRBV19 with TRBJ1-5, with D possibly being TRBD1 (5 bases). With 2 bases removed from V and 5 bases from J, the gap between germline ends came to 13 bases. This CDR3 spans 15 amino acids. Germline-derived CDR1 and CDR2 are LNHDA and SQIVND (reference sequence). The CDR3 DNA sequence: TGTGCCAGTAGTATACCAGGGATTAGGCATCAGCCCCAGCATTTT. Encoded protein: CASSIPGIRHQPQHF.

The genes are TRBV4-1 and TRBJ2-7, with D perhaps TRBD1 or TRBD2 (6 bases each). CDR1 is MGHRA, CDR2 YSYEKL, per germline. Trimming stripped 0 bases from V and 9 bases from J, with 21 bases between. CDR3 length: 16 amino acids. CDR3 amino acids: CASSQDPGARGSGQYF. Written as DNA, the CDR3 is TGCGCCAGCAGCCAAGATCCGGGGGCGCGGGGATCGGGGCAGTACTTC.

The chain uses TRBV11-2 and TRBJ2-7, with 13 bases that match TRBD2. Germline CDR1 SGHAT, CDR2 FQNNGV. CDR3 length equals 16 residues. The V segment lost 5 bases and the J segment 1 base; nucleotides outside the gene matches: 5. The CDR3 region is CASSPGLAGISYEQYF. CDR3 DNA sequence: TGTGCCAGCAGCCCGGGACTAGCGGGGATATCCTACGAGCAGTACTTC.

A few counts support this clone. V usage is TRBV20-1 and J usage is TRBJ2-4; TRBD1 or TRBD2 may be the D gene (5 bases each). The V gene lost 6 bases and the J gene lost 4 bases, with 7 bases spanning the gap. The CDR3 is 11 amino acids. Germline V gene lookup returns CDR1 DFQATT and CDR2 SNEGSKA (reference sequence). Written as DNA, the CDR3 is TGCAGTGCGGGACGAAAAAACATTCAGTACTTC. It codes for CSAGRKNIQYF.

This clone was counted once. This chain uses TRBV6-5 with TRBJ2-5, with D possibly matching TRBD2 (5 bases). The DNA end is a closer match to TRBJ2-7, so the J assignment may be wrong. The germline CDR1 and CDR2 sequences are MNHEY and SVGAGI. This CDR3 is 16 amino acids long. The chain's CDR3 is CASSYSKGGRNYEQYF. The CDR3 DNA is TGTGCCAGCAGTTACTCTAAGGGCGGGCGGAACTACGAGCAGTACTTC.

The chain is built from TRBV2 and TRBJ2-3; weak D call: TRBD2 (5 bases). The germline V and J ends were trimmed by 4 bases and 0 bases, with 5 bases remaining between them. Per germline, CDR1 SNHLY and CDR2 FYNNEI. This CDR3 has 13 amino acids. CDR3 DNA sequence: TGTGCCAGCAGTGGGGAGAGCACAGATACGCAGTATTTT. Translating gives CASSGESTDTQYF.

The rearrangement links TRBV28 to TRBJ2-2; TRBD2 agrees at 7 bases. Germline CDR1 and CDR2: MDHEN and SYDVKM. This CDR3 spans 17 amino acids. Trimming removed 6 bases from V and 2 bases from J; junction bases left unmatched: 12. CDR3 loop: CASSRRGSYYNTGELFF. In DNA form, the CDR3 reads TGTGCCAGCAGCAGGCGGGGGAGCTATTACAACACCGGGGAGCTGTTTTTT.

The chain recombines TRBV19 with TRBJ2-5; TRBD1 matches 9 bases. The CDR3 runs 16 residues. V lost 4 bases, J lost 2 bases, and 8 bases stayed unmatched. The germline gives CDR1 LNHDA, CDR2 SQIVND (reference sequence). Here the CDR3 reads CASSSPGQGRQETQYF. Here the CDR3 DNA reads TGTGCCAGTAGTAGTCCGGGACAGGGACGGCAAGAGACCCAGTACTTC.

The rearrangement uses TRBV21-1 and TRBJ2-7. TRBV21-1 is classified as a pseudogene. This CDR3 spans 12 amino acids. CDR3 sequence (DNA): TGTCCCGGGACGGGGAACTCCTACGAGCAGTACTTC. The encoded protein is CPGTGNSYEQYF.

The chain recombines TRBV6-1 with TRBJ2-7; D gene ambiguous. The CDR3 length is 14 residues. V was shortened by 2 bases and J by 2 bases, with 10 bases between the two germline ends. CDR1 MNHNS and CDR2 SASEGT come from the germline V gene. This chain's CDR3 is CASSELGPTYEQYF. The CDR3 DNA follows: TGTGCCAGCAGTGAACTAGGCCCTACCTACGAGCAGTACTTC.

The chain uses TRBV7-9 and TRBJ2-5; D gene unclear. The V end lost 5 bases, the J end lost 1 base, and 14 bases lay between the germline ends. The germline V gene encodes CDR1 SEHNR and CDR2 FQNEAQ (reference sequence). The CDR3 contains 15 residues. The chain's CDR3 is CASSLGRLLQETQYF. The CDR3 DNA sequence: TGTGCCAGCAGCCTAGGACGGCTACTCCAAGAGACCCAGTACTTC.

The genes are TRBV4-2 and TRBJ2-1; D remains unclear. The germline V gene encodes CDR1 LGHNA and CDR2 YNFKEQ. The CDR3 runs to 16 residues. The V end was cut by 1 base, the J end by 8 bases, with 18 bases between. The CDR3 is CASSQVVGIIRDEQFF. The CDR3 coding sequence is TGTGCCAGCAGCCAAGTAGTAGGTATCATACGGGATGAGCAGTTCTTC.

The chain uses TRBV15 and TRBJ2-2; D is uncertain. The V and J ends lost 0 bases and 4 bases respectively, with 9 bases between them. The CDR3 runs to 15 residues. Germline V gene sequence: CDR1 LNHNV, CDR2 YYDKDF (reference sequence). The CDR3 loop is CATSRDRQPTGELFF. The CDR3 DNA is TGTGCCACCAGCAGAGATCGACAACCCACCGGGGAGCTGTTTTTT.

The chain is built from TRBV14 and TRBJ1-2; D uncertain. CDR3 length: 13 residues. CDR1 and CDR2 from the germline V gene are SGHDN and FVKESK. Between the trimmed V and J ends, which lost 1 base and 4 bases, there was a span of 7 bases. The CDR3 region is CASSQASGYGYTF. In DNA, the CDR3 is TGTGCCAGCAGCCAAGCTTCAGGCTATGGCTACACCTTC.

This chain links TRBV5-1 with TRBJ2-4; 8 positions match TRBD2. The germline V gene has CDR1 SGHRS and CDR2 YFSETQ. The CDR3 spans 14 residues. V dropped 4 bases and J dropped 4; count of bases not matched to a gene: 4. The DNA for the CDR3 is TGCGCCAGCAGCGGGTTAGCGGGAAAAAACATTCAGTACTTC. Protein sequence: CASSGLAGKNIQYF.

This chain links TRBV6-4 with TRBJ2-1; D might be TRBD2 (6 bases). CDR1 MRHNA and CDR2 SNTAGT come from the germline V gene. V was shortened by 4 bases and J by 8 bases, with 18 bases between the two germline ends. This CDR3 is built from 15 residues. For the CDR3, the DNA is TGTGCCAGCAGTGCCGGGGACTCAGAGATCCATGAGCAGTTCTTC. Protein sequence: CASSAGDSEIHEQFF.